These 20 T cell receptor beta chains were sequenced from one sample in a study of blood T cells in healthy people across ages. The authors ran a second PCR of 7 to 11 cycles using a sample-barcoded 5' primer and a J-beta primer mix. TCRdb ran MiXCR on the 5' RACE reads and lists one entry per CDR3 protein. The sample yields 1.2 million to 1.5 million distinct CDR3 sequences, roughly 40% seen once. Sequencing input: blood. The receptors come from a woman aged 18-29 years in good health.

This clonotype appeared a few times. The CDR3 loop reads CASSIDGSSGYGYTF. CDR3 DNA sequence: TGTGCCAGCAGCATAGACGGCTCCTCAGGCTATGGCTACACCTTC. The rearrangement joins TRBV5-5 to TRBJ1-2; D call uncertain. The V end was cut by 4 bases, the J end by 4 bases, with 17 bases between. CDR1 is SGHKS, CDR2 YYEKEE, per germline (reference sequence). This CDR3 has 15 residues.

This chain connects TRBV18 to TRBJ1-1; D remains ambiguous. Germline values: CDR1 KGHSH, CDR2 LQKENI. The CDR3 consists of 15 residues. V was trimmed by 3 bases and J by 0 bases, leaving 11 bases between them. The CDR3 DNA follows: TGTGCCAGCTCACCGAGAGCAGCCATGAACACTGAAGCTTTCTTT. Translating gives CASSPRAAMNTEAFF.

In this sample, this clonotype turned up a few times. The V call is TRBV21-1, the J call TRBJ2-7. TRBV21-1 is classified as a pseudogene. This CDR3 is built from 14 residues. The CDR3 region is CASSKRPSVHEQYF. DNA for the CDR3: TGTGCCAGCAGCAAAAGACCGTCGGTCCACGAGCAGTACTTC.

The chain carries TRBV7-6 and TRBJ1-5; no clear D gene. Germline values: CDR1 SGHVS, CDR2 FNYEAQ. The CDR3 contains 14 residues. Trimming left V 5 bases short and J 0 bases short, with 8 bases between. The CDR3, as DNA: TGTGCCAGCAGCCCCGAGGATAGCAATCAGCCCCAGCATTTT. Translated, it gives CASSPEDSNQPQHF.

The chain couples TRBV10-1 to TRBJ2-3; a possible D gene is TRBD1 (8 bases). The CDR3 has 13 residues. V was trimmed by 7 bases and J by 8 bases, leaving 16 bases between them. Germline assignment: CDR1 WNHNN and CDR2 SYGVQD (reference sequence). The CDR3 DNA reads TGCGCCAGCAAAGGACAGGGCGGGGGTACGCAGTATTTT. This encodes CASKGQGGGTQYF.

The V and J genes are TRBV20-1 and TRBJ1-1; 10 nucleotides align to TRBD1. This CDR3 contains 14 residues. Germline CDR1 reads DFQATT; CDR2 reads SNEGSKA (reference sequence). The J segment lost 5 bases and the V segment lost 3 bases, leaving 6 bases of the junction unmatched. The CDR3 bases are TGCAGTGCTAGTTGGGGACAGGGGATTACTGAAGCTTTCTTT. It specifies CSASWGQGITEAFF.

This chain links TRBV11-3 with TRBJ2-1, with no clear D. The length of the CDR3 is 14 residues. Germline CDR1 and CDR2: SGHNT and YENEEA. The germline V and J ends were trimmed by 5 bases and 7 bases, with 15 bases remaining between them. The CDR3 bases are TGTGCCAGCAGCGTCCGGGCAGTAGTGAATGAGCAGTTCTTC. It translates to CASSVRAVVNEQFF.

The chain employs TRBV9 and TRBJ2-7; 9 positions match TRBD2. The germline gives CDR1 SGDLS, CDR2 YYNGEE. The length of the CDR3 is 15 residues. V shed 0 bases, J shed 0 bases, and the junction held 1 base outside the gene matches. This chain's CDR3 is CASSVGLADSYEQYF. The CDR3 DNA follows: TGTGCCAGCAGCGTAGGACTAGCGGACTCCTACGAGCAGTACTTC.

The chain combines TRBV3-1 with TRBJ2-7; TRBD2 aligns across 7 bases. The CDR3 runs 15 residues. Germline V gives CDR1 LGHDT, CDR2 YNNKEL (reference sequence). V lost 2 bases, J lost 6 bases, and 10 bases stayed unmatched. Here the CDR3 reads CASSQTSASSTEQYF. In DNA form, the CDR3 reads TGTGCCAGCAGCCAAACTAGCGCTAGTAGTACCGAGCAGTACTTC.

The V gene is TRBV10-3, the J gene TRBJ2-1; 9 nucleotides agree with TRBD2. V lost 4 bases and J lost 12; bases outside the gene matches: 7. The germline V gene has CDR1 ENHRY and CDR2 SYGVKD. The CDR3 is made up of 13 amino acids. The CDR3 sequence: CAISADQLAGQFF. The CDR3 bases are TGTGCCATCAGTGCGGATCAACTAGCGGGGCAGTTCTTC.

V is TRBV20-1 and J is TRBJ1-5; D perhaps matches TRBD1 (5 bases). Germline-derived CDR1 and CDR2 are DFQATT and SNEGSKA (reference sequence). The germline V and J ends were trimmed by 6 bases and 2 bases, with 14 bases remaining between them. CDR3 length equals 14 residues. CDR3 amino acids: CSAPGGGGNQPQHF. CDR3 DNA: TGCAGTGCCCCCGGGGGGGGTGGCAATCAGCCCCAGCATTTT.

The chain couples TRBV9 to TRBJ2-1, with 9 bases matching TRBD2. With V trimmed by 4 bases and J by 2 bases, 10 bases remained unmatched. This CDR3 has 17 residues. Per germline, CDR1 SGDLS and CDR2 YYNGEE. CDR3 loop: CASSLPIAGDPYNEQFF. The CDR3, as DNA: TGTGCCAGCAGCTTACCCATAGCGGGAGACCCCTACAATGAGCAGTTCTTC.

The V gene is TRBV7-3, the J gene TRBJ1-4; no clear D gene. The CDR3 runs to 13 residues. CDR1 and CDR2 from the germline V gene are SGHTA and FQGTGA. V lost 7 bases and J 3 bases, leaving 9 bases between the germline ends. The CDR3 spells CASNSGPNEKLFF. In DNA, the CDR3 is TGTGCCAGCAACTCGGGTCCTAATGAAAAACTGTTTTTT.

The chain links TRBV14 to TRBJ2-1; 11 nucleotides match TRBD2. With V trimmed by 0 bases and J by 8 bases, 24 bases remained unmatched. Germline V gives CDR1 SGHDN, CDR2 FVKESK. The CDR3 runs 22 residues. CDR3 DNA sequence: TGTGCCAGCAGCCAAGATAGGAGGGCTCGGACTAGCGGGCTCTCAGGGGGCGATGAGCAGTTCTTC. It specifies CASSQDRRARTSGLSGGDEQFF.

This clonotype was seen only a few times. The gene calls are TRBV2 and TRBJ2-2; tentatively, D is TRBD2 (6 bases). Deletions cut 6 bases from V and 5 bases from J, with 19 bases between. Germline assignment: CDR1 SNHLY and CDR2 FYNNEI. The CDR3 runs to 16 residues. CDR3 in DNA: TGTGCCAGCAGAGAGGGACTCACTCCGGGGACCGGGGAGCTGTTTTTT. Residues: CASREGLTPGTGELFF. Filled out from reference TRBV2 and TRBJ2-2, the complete variable domain reads EPEVTQTPSHQVTQMGQEVILRCVPISNHLYFYWYRQILGQKVEFLVSFYNNEISEKSEIFDDQFSVERPDGSNFTLKIRSTKLEDSAMYFCASREGLTPGTGELFFGEGSRLTVL.

J is TRBJ2-7 and V is TRBV5-1; D tentatively reads TRBD1 or TRBD2 (7 bases each). The V and J ends lost 3 bases and 3 bases respectively, with 16 bases between them. The CDR3 contains 15 residues. The V gene's germline CDR1 is SGHRS and CDR2 YFSETQ. The CDR3 DNA reads as TGCGCCAGCAGCTCGCAGGGGGGGGCCCTCTACGAGCAGTACTTC. It is translated as CASSSQGGALYEQYF.

As regards this clonotype: The junction shows a germline mismatch at one end, possibly a read error. The DNA for the CDR3 is TGCAGTGCCCCGAGGGGGACCACAGATACGCGGTATTTT. It yields the protein CSAPRGTTDTRYF. The chain couples TRBV20-1 to TRBJ2-3; D is perhaps TRBD1 (6 bases). This CDR3 has 13 residues. Germline V gene lookup returns CDR1 DFQATT and CDR2 SNEGSKA (reference sequence).

V gene TRBV12-1 combines with J gene TRBJ1-4; TRBD1, the table's D call, lacks a check against the DNA. TRBV12-1 is labeled a pseudogene. This CDR3 region has 15 residues. The CDR3 region is CASHHPDRGREKLFF. CDR3 coding DNA: TGTGCCAGCCACCATCCGGACAGGGGTCGTGAAAAACTGTTTTTT.

The genes are TRBV7-3 and TRBJ2-5; perhaps TRBD2 as D (6 bases). V lost 10 bases and J lost 1, with 16 bases in between. The CDR3 runs 14 residues. CDR1 SGHTA and CDR2 FQGTGA come from the germline V gene. Here the CDR3 reads CATSLTGGQETQYF. The CDR3 DNA reads as TGTGCCACCTCCCTTACCGGGGGCCAAGAGACCCAGTACTTC.

This clonotype has a handful of counts. V usage is TRBV25-1 and J usage is TRBJ2-1, with 8 positions matching TRBD2. The CDR3 has 16 residues. The germline CDR1 and CDR2 sequences are MGHDK and SYGVNS. The V segment lost 2 bases and the J segment 4 bases; nucleotides outside the gene matches: 7. CDR3 region: CASSETSGRSYNEQFF. The CDR3, as DNA: TGTGCCAGCAGTGAAACTAGCGGAAGATCTTACAATGAGCAGTTCTTC.